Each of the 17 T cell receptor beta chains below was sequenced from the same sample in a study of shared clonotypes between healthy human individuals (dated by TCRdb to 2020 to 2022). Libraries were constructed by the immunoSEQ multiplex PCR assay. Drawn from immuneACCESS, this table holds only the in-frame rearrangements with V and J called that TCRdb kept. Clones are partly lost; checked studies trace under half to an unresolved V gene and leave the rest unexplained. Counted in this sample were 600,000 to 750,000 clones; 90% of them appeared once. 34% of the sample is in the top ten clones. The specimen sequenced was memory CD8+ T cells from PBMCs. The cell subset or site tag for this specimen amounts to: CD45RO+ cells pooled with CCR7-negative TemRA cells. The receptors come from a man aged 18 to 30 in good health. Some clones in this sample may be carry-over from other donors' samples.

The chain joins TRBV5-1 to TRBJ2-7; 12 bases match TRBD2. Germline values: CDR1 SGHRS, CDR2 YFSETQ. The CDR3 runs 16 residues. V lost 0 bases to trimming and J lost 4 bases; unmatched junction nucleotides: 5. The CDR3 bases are TGCGCCAGCAGCTTGGTACTAGCGGGAGGAACTTACGAGCAGTACTTC. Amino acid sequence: CASSLVLAGGTYEQYF.

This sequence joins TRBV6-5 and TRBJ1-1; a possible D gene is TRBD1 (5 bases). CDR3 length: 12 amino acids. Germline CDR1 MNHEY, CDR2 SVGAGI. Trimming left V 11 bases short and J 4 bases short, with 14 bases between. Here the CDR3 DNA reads TGTGCCGGAACAGGTTGGGTCACTGAAGCTTTCTTT. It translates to CAGTGWVTEAFF.

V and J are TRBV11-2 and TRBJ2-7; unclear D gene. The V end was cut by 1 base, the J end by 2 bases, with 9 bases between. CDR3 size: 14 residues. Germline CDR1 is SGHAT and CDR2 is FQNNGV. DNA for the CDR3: TGTGCCAGCAGCTTAGGAGGTGCTCCCTACGAGCAGTACTTC. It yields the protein CASSLGGAPYEQYF. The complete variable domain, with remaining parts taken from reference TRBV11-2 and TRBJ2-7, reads EAGVAQSPRYKIIEKRQSVAFWCNPISGHATLYWYQQILGQGPKLLIQFQNNGVVDDSQLPKDRFSAERLKGVDSTLKIQPAKLEDSAVYLCASSLGGAPYEQYFGPGTRLTVT.

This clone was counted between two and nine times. The CDR3 is CASSLAAAGGDTEAFF. CDR3 DNA sequence: TGTGCCAGCAGCTTAGCCGCTGCAGGCGGGGACACTGAAGCTTTCTTT. The chain joins TRBV7-9 to TRBJ1-1, with D unclear. Trimming removed 0 bases from V and 3 bases from J, with 14 bases in between. This CDR3 region has 16 residues. From germline, CDR1 is SEHNR and CDR2 FQNEAQ (reference sequence).

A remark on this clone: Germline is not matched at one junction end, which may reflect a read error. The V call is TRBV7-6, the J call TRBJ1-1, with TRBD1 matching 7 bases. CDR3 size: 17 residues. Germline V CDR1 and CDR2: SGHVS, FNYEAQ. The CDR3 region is CASSLARTQGIDTEAFF. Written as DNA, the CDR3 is TGTGCCAGCAGCCTAGCCCGGACACAGGGGATCGACACTGAAGCTTTCTTT.

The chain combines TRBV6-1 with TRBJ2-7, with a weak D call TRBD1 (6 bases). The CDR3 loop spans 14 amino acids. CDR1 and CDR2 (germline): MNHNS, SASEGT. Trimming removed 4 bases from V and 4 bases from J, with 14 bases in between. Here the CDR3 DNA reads TGTGCCAGCAGTGCCCTGGGGGCGGGTTACGAGCAGTACTTC. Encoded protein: CASSALGAGYEQYF.

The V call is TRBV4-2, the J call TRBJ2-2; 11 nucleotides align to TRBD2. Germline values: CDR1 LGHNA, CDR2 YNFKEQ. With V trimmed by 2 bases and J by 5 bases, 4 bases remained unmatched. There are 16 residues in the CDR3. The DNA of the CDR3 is TGTGCCAGCAGCCAATCCCGGACTAGCGGGACCGGGGAGCTGTTTTTT. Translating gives CASSQSRTSGTGELFF.

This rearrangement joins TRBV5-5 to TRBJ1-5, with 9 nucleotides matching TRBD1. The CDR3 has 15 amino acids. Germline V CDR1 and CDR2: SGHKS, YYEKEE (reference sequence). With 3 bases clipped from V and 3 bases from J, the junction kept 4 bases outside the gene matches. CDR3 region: CASSWGQGVNQPQHF. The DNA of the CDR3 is TGTGCCAGCAGCTGGGGACAGGGCGTCAATCAGCCCCAGCATTTT.

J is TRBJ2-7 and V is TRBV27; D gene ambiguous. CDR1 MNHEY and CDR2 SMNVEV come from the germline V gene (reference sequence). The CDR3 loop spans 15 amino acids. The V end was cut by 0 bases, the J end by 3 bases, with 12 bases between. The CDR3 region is CASSLSGPWGYEQYF. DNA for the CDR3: TGTGCCAGCAGTTTATCGGGCCCTTGGGGCTACGAGCAGTACTTC.

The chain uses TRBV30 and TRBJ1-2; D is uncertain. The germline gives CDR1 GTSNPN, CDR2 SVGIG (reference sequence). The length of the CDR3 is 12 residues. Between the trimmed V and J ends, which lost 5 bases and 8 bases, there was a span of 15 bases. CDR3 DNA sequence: TGTGCCTGGGGCCCCGGGGATTGGGGCTACACCTTC. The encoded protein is CAWGPGDWGYTF.

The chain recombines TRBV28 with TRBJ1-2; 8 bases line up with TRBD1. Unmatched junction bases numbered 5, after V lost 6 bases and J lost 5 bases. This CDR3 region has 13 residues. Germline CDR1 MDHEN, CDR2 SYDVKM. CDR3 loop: CASSYGQGYGYTF. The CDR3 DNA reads TGTGCCAGCAGCTATGGACAGGGTTATGGCTACACCTTC.

The CDR3: CASSKRGGDTEAFF. The DNA for the CDR3 is TGCGCCAGCAGCAAGAGGGGAGGGGACACTGAAGCTTTCTTT. This sequence joins TRBV5-1 and TRBJ1-1, with D perhaps matching TRBD1 (5 bases). The CDR3 has 14 amino acids. CDR1 SGHRS and CDR2 YFSETQ come from the germline V gene. V lost 4 bases and J 3 bases, leaving 13 bases between the germline ends.

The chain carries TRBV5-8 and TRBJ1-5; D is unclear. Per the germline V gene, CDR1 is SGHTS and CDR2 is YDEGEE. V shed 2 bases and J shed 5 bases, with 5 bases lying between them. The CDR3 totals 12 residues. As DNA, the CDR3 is TGTGCCAGCAGCTTATCTTATCAGCCCCAGCATTTT. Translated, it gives CASSLSYQPQHF.

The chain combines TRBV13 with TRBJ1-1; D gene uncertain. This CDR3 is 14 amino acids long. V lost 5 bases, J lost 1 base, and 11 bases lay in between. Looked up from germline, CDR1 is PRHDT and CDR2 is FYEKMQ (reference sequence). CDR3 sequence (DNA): TGTGCCAGCAGCCCCCCGGACGGGAACACTGAAGCTTTCTTT. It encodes CASSPPDGNTEAFF.

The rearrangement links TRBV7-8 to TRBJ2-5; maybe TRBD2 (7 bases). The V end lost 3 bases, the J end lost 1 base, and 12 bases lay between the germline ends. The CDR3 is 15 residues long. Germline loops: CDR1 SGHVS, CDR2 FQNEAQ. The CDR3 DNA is TGTGCCAGCAGCTTGGGGGCTAGCGGCCAAGAGACCCAGTACTTC. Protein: CASSLGASGQETQYF.

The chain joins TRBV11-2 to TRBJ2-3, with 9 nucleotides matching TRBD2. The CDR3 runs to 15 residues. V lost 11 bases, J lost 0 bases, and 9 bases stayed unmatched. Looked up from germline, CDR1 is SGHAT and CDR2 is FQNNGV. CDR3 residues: CAAGLAGISTDTQYF. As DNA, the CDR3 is TGTGCCGCTGGGCTAGCGGGGATAAGCACAGATACGCAGTATTTT.

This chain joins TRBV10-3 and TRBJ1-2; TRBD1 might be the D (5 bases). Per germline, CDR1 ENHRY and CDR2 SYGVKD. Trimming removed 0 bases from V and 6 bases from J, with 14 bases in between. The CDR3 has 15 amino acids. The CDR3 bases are TGTGCCATCAGTGAGTCCGGAGGCAGGGCGGATGGCTACACCTTC. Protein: CAISESGGRADGYTF.